Listed below are T cell receptor beta chains from one sample, sequenced in a study of shared clonotypes between healthy human individuals. Data came from immunoSEQ multiplex PCR; TCRdb stores just in-frame clones and leaves some out. This sample carries a few million clones, around 95% of them seen once, and the ten largest clones take more than 1.5%. The source material was naive CD8+ T cells from PBMCs. These receptor sequences come from a man aged 18 to 30 in good health. Some clones in this sample may be carry-over from other donors' samples. The CDR3 runs from the conserved cysteine through the conserved F or W. D genes are given only for firm matches. Clone size is shown for a subset of rows, as once, few, many or a class of expanded clone.

v_call,j_call,d_call,clone_size,cdr3_nt,cdr3_aa
TRBV19,TRBJ1-1,.,.,TGTGCCAGTAGAGAAAACAGTTTGAACACTGAAGCTTTCTTT,CASRENSLNTEAFF
TRBV14,TRBJ2-7,.,.,TGTGCCAGCAGCCAAATAGTGGGAGTCTACGAGCAGTACTTC,CASSQIVGVYEQYF
TRBV28,TRBJ1-3,.,.,TGTGCCAGCAGCCCCCCCATTTGGGGAGGAAACACCATATATTTT,CASSPPIWGGNTIYF
TRBV7-8,TRBJ2-1,.,.,TGTGCCAGCAGCTTAGCGGTAATACCCGTCTACAATGAGCAGTTCTTC,CASSLAVIPVYNEQFF
TRBV27,TRBJ2-5,.,.,TGTGCCAGCAGTTTATCTCTGGACGGGCAAGAGACCCAGTACTTC,CASSLSLDGQETQYF
TRBV10-2,TRBJ2-7,.,.,TGCGCCACCCGCGACCCTTACTACGAGCAGTACTTC,CATRDPYYEQYF
TRBV7-9,TRBJ2-1,TRBD1,.,TGTGCCAGCAGCCGAAGACAGGGTGCTTACAATGAGCAGTTCTTC,CASSRRQGAYNEQFF
TRBV27,TRBJ1-2,.,.,TGTGCCAGCAGTTTATCCAGGGGCTATGGCTACACCTTC,CASSLSRGYGYTF
TRBV2,TRBJ2-1,TRBD2,.,TGTGCCAACCTAAGGACTAGCGGGAAGTCCTACAATGAGCAGTTCTTC,CANLRTSGKSYNEQFF
TRBV9,TRBJ2-7,.,.,TGTGCCAGCAGCGTAGACTCGGGGAGAGGAGAGCAGTACTTC,CASSVDSGRGEQYF
TRBV11-2,TRBJ2-7,.,.,TGTGCCAGCAGCTTAGTAGGCCACGAGCAGTACTTC,CASSLVGHEQYF
TRBV19,TRBJ2-7,TRBD1,once,TGTGCCAGTAGCCCTGGACAGGGGGCGATTTACGAGCAGTACTTC,CASSPGQGAIYEQYF
TRBV25-1,TRBJ2-6,.,.,TGTGCCAGCAGTGACCCCTCTGGGGCCAACGTCCTGACTTTC,CASSDPSGANVLTF
TRBV27,TRBJ2-1,.,.,TGTGCCAGCAGCTTCGGTACCGGGAATTCCAATGAGCAGTTCTTC,CASSFGTGNSNEQFF
TRBV5-6,TRBJ2-7,TRBD1,.,TGTGCCAGCAGCTTAACGATCCTCGACAGGGCCTACGAGCAGTACTTC,CASSLTILDRAYEQYF
TRBV29-1,TRBJ2-7,TRBD1,.,TGCAGCGTTGAATCAGGACAGGGGAAGATCTACGAGCAGTACTTC,CSVESGQGKIYEQYF
TRBV11-2,TRBJ1-2,.,.,TGTGCCAGCAGCTTAGATCGACGGGTAGTTAGCTATGGCTACACCTTC,CASSLDRRVVSYGYTF
TRBV6-5,TRBJ1-1,.,.,TGTGCCAGCAGCGATAATTTGAACACTGAAGCTTTCTTT,CASSDNLNTEAFF
TRBV7-6,TRBJ2-1,TRBD2,.,TGTGCCAGCAGCTTACTAGCGGGAAATGAGCAGTTCTTC,CASSLLAGNEQFF
TRBV4-1,TRBJ2-3,.,.,TGCGCCAGCAGCTACGGGAGTAGCTCAGATACGCAGTATTTT,CASSYGSSSDTQYF
TRBV11-2,TRBJ2-7,.,once,TGTGCCAGCAGCTTAAGCCGTGGGGTAGGATCCTACGAGCAGTACTTC,CASSLSRGVGSYEQYF
TRBV6-5,TRBJ2-7,.,once,TGTGCCAGCAGTTACTCTAGCGGATTCTACGAGCAGTACTTC,CASSYSSGFYEQYF
TRBV30,TRBJ2-3,TRBD2,.,TGTGCCTGGGAACTAGCGGGAGGGTACACAGATACGCAGTATTTT,CAWELAGGYTDTQYF
TRBV11-2,TRBJ2-7,TRBD1,.,TGTGCCAGCAGCTCCCGGGACAGGGTACCCTACGAGCAGTACTTC,CASSSRDRVPYEQYF
TRBV11-2,TRBJ2-7,.,once,TGTGCCAGCTCAGGGGTTTATCCTTACGAGCAGTACTTC,CASSGVYPYEQYF
TRBV14,TRBJ2-7,TRBD1,.,TGTGCCAGCAGCCAAGGACAGGGTTTATGGTACGAGCAGTACTTC,CASSQGQGLWYEQYF
TRBV15,TRBJ2-3,.,.,TGTGCCACCAGCAGAGATCCTCGAGCGGAAAGCACAGATACGCAGTATTTT,CATSRDPRAESTDTQYF
TRBV20-1,TRBJ2-7,.,.,TGCAGTGCTCACTCCGTCTACGAGCAGTACTTC,CSAHSVYEQYF
TRBV7-9,TRBJ2-3,TRBD2,once,TGTGCCAGCAGCTTAGCTAGCGGGGTCCCCCCGACGGGGAGAGATTTT,CASSLASGVPPTGRDF
TRBV6-4,TRBJ1-5,.,.,TGTGCCAGCAGTGACTCGCCCAATCAGCCCCAGCATTTT,CASSDSPNQPQHF
TRBV5-4,TRBJ2-1,TRBD2,.,TGTGCCAGCAGCTGGGGACTAGCGGTTGAGCAGTTCTTC,CASSWGLAVEQFF
TRBV7-3,TRBJ2-1,.,.,TGTGCCAGCAGCCCACGTGGTGGGTATGAGCAGTTCTTC,CASSPRGGYEQFF
TRBV9,TRBJ1-3,.,.,TGTGCCAGCAGCGTAGAGGGGAGGCCCTCTGGAAACACCATATATTTT,CASSVEGRPSGNTIYF
TRBV4-3,TRBJ2-2,.,.,TGCGCCAGCAGCCATAATGTGGTCAACACCGGGGAGCTGTTTTTT,CASSHNVVNTGELFF
TRBV7-2,TRBJ1-1,TRBD1,.,TGTGCCAGCAGCTTAGGGGGCAGACAGGGCGGCACTGAAGCTTTCTTT,CASSLGGRQGGTEAFF
TRBV29-1,TRBJ1-1,.,few,TGCAGCGTTAGGGCTATGAACACTGAAGCTTTCTTT,CSVRAMNTEAFF
TRBV7-3,TRBJ2-5,TRBD1,once,TGTGCCAGCAGCTTTGGGACAGGGGGAGCGGAGACCCAGTACTTC,CASSFGTGGAETQYF
TRBV6-6,TRBJ1-4,.,.,TGTGCCAGCAGTTACGACGTGGGATATGGTGAAAAACTGTTTTTT,CASSYDVGYGEKLFF
TRBV9,TRBJ2-3,.,.,TGTGCCAGCAGCGCAAGAACAGGAATTGCGGATACGCAGTATTTT,CASSARTGIADTQYF
TRBV30,TRBJ1-5,.,.,TGTGCCTGGAGTGTATACGGCGGGGGCAGACAGCCCCAGCATTTT,CAWSVYGGGRQPQHF
TRBV9,TRBJ2-6,.,.,TGTGCCAGCAGCCCGAGCCTGACTGGGGCCAACGTCCTGACTTTC,CASSPSLTGANVLTF
TRBV13,TRBJ2-1,TRBD2,.,TGTGCCAGCAGCTTAATCCTAGCGGGAGGCCATGAGCAGTTCTTC,CASSLILAGGHEQFF